Listed below are T cell receptor beta chains from one sample, sequenced in a study of blood T cell repertoires in COVID-19. Only in-frame clones appear in the TCRdb table, and some are missing; sequencing was by immunoSEQ multiplex PCR. The repertoire has about 160,000 clones, about 88% of them found once; the top ten carry less than 10%. Sequencing input: peripheral blood. The receptors here all came from a woman aged 55-75 years with COVID-19, enrolled during active disease. Both conserved end residues are trimmed from each CDR3.

j_gene	v_gene	CDR3aa
TRBJ1-1	TRBV19	ASTPGEGEAF
TRBJ1-2	TRBV5-5	ASSLTGGKAGYT
TRBJ2-7	TRBV19	ASSIQTGTGRNEQY
TRBJ1-1	TRBV7-8	ASSLVRNTEAF
TRBJ2-3	TRBV18	ASSPVATTDTQY
TRBJ2-2	TRBV6-1	ASSEVFAGTGIGELF
TRBJ1-1	TRBV21-1	ASSKTVCGEDDTEAF
TRBJ1-2	TRBV9	ASSPRQGEGGYT
TRBJ1-6	TRBV7-2	ASNTKGRRRDSPLH
TRBJ1-1	TRBV12-3/TRBV12-4	ASSRTGTTEAF
TRBJ1-5	TRBV18	ASSPGGLGNQPQH
TRBJ2-1	TRBV18	ASSPERPSSYNEQF
TRBJ2-3	TRBV5-1	ASSLPPDTQY
TRBJ1-2	TRBV25-1	ASSGTGTGLNYGYT
TRBJ2-3	TRBV6-1	ASSDLPGLAGAADTQY
TRBJ1-1	TRBV3-1/TRBV3-2	ASSQDEGLDTEAF
TRBJ1-6	TRBV28	ASGAAGSPLH
TRBJ1-1	TRBV7-9	ASSPYRERTEAF
TRBJ2-3	TRBV5-1	ASSLDWRGAYTDTQY
TRBJ1-5	TRBV7-8	ASSLAVGHSNQPQH
TRBJ2-3	TRBV11-2	ASSSGLRVDTQY
TRBJ1-1	TRBV5-1	ASSLEKTGGTEAF
TRBJ2-1	TRBV19	ASQPGVPSYNEQF
TRBJ1-5	TRBV7-2	ASSPDRSRNQPQH
TRBJ1-1	TRBV19	ASSIVSGVGAF
TRBJ2-2	TRBV21-1	ASSDRGGAGELF
TRBJ1-1	TRBV2	ASSEAAEAF
TRBJ1-6	TRBV7-8	ASSPSRQSNSPLH
TRBJ1-3	TRBV9	ASSVADGSAGNTIY
TRBJ1-5	TRBV3-1/TRBV3-2	ASSQESRGPSNQPQH
TRBJ2-3	TRBV5-1	ASSPLQGTDTQY
TRBJ2-2	TRBV24-1	ATSEPLPWGAGELF
TRBJ2-7	TRBV5-6	ASSGTGNYEQY
TRBJ1-5	TRBV18	ASSSAPRASNQPQH
TRBJ1-2	TRBV4-2	ASSTPDRANYGYT
TRBJ1-5	TRBV6-6	ASTPVGGSNQPQH
TRBJ1-1	TRBV11-3	ASSSRGTGTGVSTEAF
TRBJ1-1	TRBV3-1/TRBV3-2	ASSPGPGGTEAF
TRBJ2-5	TRBV7-6	ASRPQGQETQY
TRBJ1-5	TRBV10-3	AISEVGLEEPQH
TRBJ1-1	TRBV11-2	ASSPPPVEAF
TRBJ1-6	TRBV5-6	ASSFPGGSSYNSPLH
TRBJ1-2	TRBV30	AWSTGNLYGYT
TRBJ1-5	TRBV29-1	SVDAGPNQPQH
TRBJ2-3	TRBV19	ASRSSGRTDTQY
TRBJ2-7	TRBV29-1	SVGDRLWGGQY
TRBJ1-2	TRBV19	ASIGSGGSNYGYT
TRBJ2-1	TRBV6-5	ASRVSGGPNEQF
TRBJ2-5	TRBV12-3/TRBV12-4	ASSRRGTQY
TRBJ2-1	TRBV25-1	ASSGTGTRTRDEQF
TRBJ1-2	TRBV7-3	ASSSGQGKNGYT
TRBJ1-5	TRBV19	ASSPTGGNQPQH
TRBJ2-7	TRBV7-3	ASSWSSYEQY
TRBJ1-2	TRBV5-1	ASSLTSGAGEGYT
TRBJ1-1	TRBV7-2	ASAAQPGTEAF
TRBJ2-7	TRBV5-1	ASSIQGLNEQY
TRBJ2-1	TRBV4-1	ASSQDRASGHVRGEQF